Presented here are 24 T cell receptor beta chains from one specimen sequenced in a study of TIL therapy for anti-PD-1-resistant metastatic lung cancer. The immunoSEQ assay was v3. Repertoires were generated with immunoSEQ multiplex PCR, while TCRdb's copy carries only in-frame clones and drops some. The sample holds 40,000 to 55,000 clones, 79% seen once. As to time point: pre-treatment sample, taken before nivolumab and TIL therapy. Specimen: blood, collected at baseline. These receptors originate from a woman aged 30-79 years with non-small cell lung cancer.

The chain joins TRBV7-9 to TRBJ2-7; D may be TRBD2 (5 bases). Trimming pared 4 bases from V and 6 bases from J, leaving 10 bases between. This CDR3 contains 12 residues. Germline V CDR1 and CDR2: SEHNR, FQNEAQ (reference sequence). The CDR3 DNA is TGTGCCAGCAGCTCCCTACGGGGCGAGCAGTACTTC. It codes for CASSSLRGEQYF.

This clone showed up just once. This sequence joins TRBV11-1 and TRBJ2-2; no clear D. This CDR3 has 18 amino acids. V dropped 5 bases and J dropped 0 bases, with 19 bases sitting between them. Germline CDR1 and CDR2: SGHAT and FQDESV (reference sequence). The CDR3 nucleotides are TGTGCCAGCAGCCCCCTATCGCGAGGAGCCACGAACACCGGGGAGCTGTTTTTT. It specifies CASSPLSRGATNTGELFF.

CDR3 nucleotide sequence: TGTGCCAGCAGCCCTCGGGGGTTAACTGAAGCTTTCTTT. Amino acids: CASSPRGLTEAFF. The genes are TRBV7-3 and TRBJ1-1; maybe TRBD1 (5 bases). The CDR3 spans 13 residues. Trimming took off 5 bases at V and 5 bases at J, with 12 bases between the two ends. Germline V gives CDR1 SGHTA, CDR2 FQGTGA. The whole variable domain, remainder taken from reference TRBV7-3 and TRBJ1-1, is GAGVSQTPSNKVTEKGKYVELRCDPISGHTALYWYRQSLGQGPEFLIYFQGTGAADDSGLPNDRFFAVRPEGSVSTLKIQRTERGDSAVYLCASSPRGLTEAFFGQGTRLTVV.

The V gene is TRBV29-1, the J gene TRBJ1-1; perhaps TRBD1 as D (5 bases). With 6 bases removed from V and 6 bases from J, the gap between germline ends came to 14 bases. Per germline, CDR1 SQVTM and CDR2 ANQGSEA. The CDR3 covers 12 residues. The CDR3 reads CSVEGLGPEAFF. The CDR3 region has the DNA TGCAGCGTGGAGGGACTCGGGCCTGAAGCTTTCTTT.

This clone has a handful of counts. The chain recombines TRBV9 with TRBJ2-3; D is perhaps TRBD1 (6 bases). The CDR3 sequence is 16 residues long. With 0 bases removed from V and 0 bases from J, the gap between germline ends came to 11 bases. CDR1 is SGDLS, CDR2 YYNGEE, per germline. CDR3 sequence (DNA): TGTGCCAGCAGCGTAGGGGCCCAGGGGAGCACAGATACGCAGTATTTT. Protein sequence: CASSVGAQGSTDTQYF. The full variable domain, in which reference TRBV9 and TRBJ2-3 provide the parts outside the CDR3, is DSGVTQTPKHLITATGQRVTLRCSPRSGDLSVYWYQQSLDQGLQFLIQYYNGEERAKGNILERFSAQQFPDLHSELNLSSLELGDSALYFCASSVGAQGSTDTQYFGPGTRLTVL.

The rearrangement joins TRBV20-1 to TRBJ1-1; tentative D call: TRBD1 (5 bases). Germline CDR1 reads DFQATT; CDR2 reads SNEGSKA (reference sequence). Trimming removed 7 bases from V and 7 bases from J, with 13 bases in between. The CDR3 is 11 amino acids. The CDR3 region has the DNA TGCAGTGTTCAGGGAGGGGTTGAAGCTTTCTTT. Encoded protein: CSVQGGVEAFF.

This chain connects TRBV6-5 to TRBJ1-2; D is unclear. The V end lost 6 bases, the J end lost 2 bases, and 13 bases lay between the germline ends. CDR3 length: 14 amino acids. The V gene's germline CDR1 is MNHEY and CDR2 SVGAGI. CDR3 sequence: CASSFDQTNYGYTF. The DNA for the CDR3 is TGTGCCAGCAGCTTCGACCAGACCAACTATGGCTACACCTTC.

The chain couples TRBV4-2 to TRBJ2-5; 11 bases are a match to TRBD1. CDR3 length: 14 residues. With 4 bases clipped from V and 4 bases from J, the junction kept 2 bases outside the gene matches. Germline V gives CDR1 LGHNA, CDR2 YNFKEQ. CDR3 sequence: CASSPGTGGETQYF. Written as DNA, the CDR3 is TGTGCCAGCAGCCCAGGGACAGGGGGAGAGACCCAGTACTTC.

The chain combines TRBV11-3 with TRBJ2-1, with 7 bases identical to TRBD2. The V gene end was trimmed by 1 base and the J gene end by 8 bases; junction bases not matched to a gene: 8. The CDR3 consists of 15 residues. CDR1 and CDR2 from the germline V gene are SGHNT and YENEEA. The CDR3 loop reads CASSLAGGGTDEQFF. The CDR3, as DNA: TGTGCCAGCAGCTTAGCGGGAGGAGGCACAGATGAGCAGTTCTTC. Complete variable domain (other parts from reference TRBV11-3 and TRBJ2-1): EAGVVQSPRYKIIEKKQPVAFWCNPISGHNTLYWYLQNLGQGPELLIRYENEEAVDDSQLPKDRFSAERLKGVDSTLKIQPAELGDSAVYLCASSLAGGGTDEQFFGPGTRLTVL.

A few counts support this clone. The chain has TRBV6-5 and TRBJ2-7; D perhaps matches TRBD2 (6 bases). Trimming left V 8 bases short and J 2 bases short, with 10 bases between. The CDR3 runs to 12 residues. Germline values: CDR1 MNHEY, CDR2 SVGAGI. CDR3 sequence reads: CASSGGTYEQYF. CDR3 DNA: TGTGCCAGCTCTGGCGGGACCTACGAGCAGTACTTC.

On this clone itself: The sample holds other DNA sequences that translate to the same CDR3. The chain uses TRBV11-2 and TRBJ2-1; D tentatively fits TRBD1 or TRBD2 (5 bases each). The CDR3 is made up of 13 amino acids. From germline, CDR1 is SGHAT and CDR2 FQNNGV. Trimming took 1 base from V and 4 from J, leaving 5 bases between them. The CDR3 loop is CASSLGGYNEQFF. In DNA form, the CDR3 reads TGTGCCAGCAGCTTAGGGGGGTACAATGAGCAGTTCTTC. Using reference TRBV11-2 and TRBJ2-1 for the parts outside the CDR3, the full variable domain is EAGVAQSPRYKIIEKRQSVAFWCNPISGHATLYWYQQILGQGPKLLIQFQNNGVVDDSQLPKDRFSAERLKGVDSTLKIQPAKLEDSAVYLCASSLGGYNEQFFGPGTRLTVL.

The chain links TRBV5-1 to TRBJ2-5; TRBD1 matches at 8 bases. Germline lookup yields CDR1 SGHRS and CDR2 YFSETQ. V dropped 8 bases and J dropped 1; count of bases not matched to a gene: 7. This CDR3 is 14 amino acids long. The chain's CDR3 is CASATGATQETQYF. CDR3 DNA sequence: TGCGCCAGTGCGACAGGGGCGACCCAAGAGACCCAGTACTTC.

V usage is TRBV10-3 and J usage is TRBJ1-1; the D is unclear. CDR1 ENHRY and CDR2 SYGVKD come from the germline V gene. The V and J ends lost 0 bases and 3 bases respectively, with 5 bases between them. There are 13 residues in the CDR3. CDR3 protein: CAISESTDTEAFF. The CDR3 bases are TGTGCCATCAGTGAGTCAACAGACACTGAAGCTTTCTTT.

The chain recombines TRBV18 with TRBJ2-3; D remains ambiguous. Germline V gene lookup returns CDR1 KGHSH and CDR2 LQKENI. The CDR3 loop spans 15 amino acids. The ends were cut back, 2 bases at V and 1 base at J, with 10 bases in the middle. The DNA of the CDR3 is TGTGCCAGCTCACCATCAGGCGGTCGCACAGATACGCAGTATTTT. Its translation is CASSPSGGRTDTQYF.

The CDR3 reads CASLPRTEGKDRYGYTF. In nucleotides, the CDR3 is TGTGCCAGTCTACCCAGGACGGAGGGGAAGGACCGCTATGGCTACACCTTC. The V gene is TRBV7-9, the J gene TRBJ1-2, with D tentatively TRBD1 (5 bases). This CDR3 contains 17 residues. Germline V gene lookup returns CDR1 SEHNR and CDR2 FQNEAQ (reference sequence). The V and J ends lost 9 bases and 4 bases respectively, with 27 bases between them.

This clone was counted between two and nine times. The chain has TRBV5-6 and TRBJ2-4; 7 nucleotides align to TRBD1. Germline loops: CDR1 SGHDT, CDR2 YYEEEE. The CDR3 has 15 residues. V gave up 1 base and J gave up 6 bases; unmatched junction bases: 7. The CDR3 bases are TGTGCCAGCAGCTTGCGCAGGGGGTACGCAAACATTCAGTACTTC. Amino acid sequence: CASSLRRGYANIQYF.

The V call is TRBV5-1, the J call TRBJ1-1, with a weak D call TRBD1 (6 bases). V was trimmed by 0 bases and J by 4 bases, leaving 10 bases between them. CDR1 SGHRS and CDR2 YFSETQ come from the germline V gene. The length of the CDR3 is 14 residues. The CDR3 region is CASSLAGGATEAFF. The CDR3 coding sequence is TGCGCCAGCAGCTTGGCGGGGGGGGCCACTGAAGCTTTCTTT.

This chain connects TRBV21-1 to TRBJ1-6; the table assigns TRBD1, which was not confirmed against the DNA. TRBV21-1 is reported as a pseudogene. The CDR3 runs to 16 residues. The CDR3 spells CASSTNRSSYNSPLHF. In DNA form, the CDR3 reads TGTGCCAGCAGCACCAACAGGAGCTCCTATAATTCACCCCTCCACTTT.

The chain couples TRBV7-9 to TRBJ2-7, with 9 bases lining up with TRBD1. CDR3 length: 15 residues. With 5 bases clipped from V and 6 bases from J, the junction kept 11 bases outside the gene matches. Per germline, CDR1 SEHNR and CDR2 FQNEAQ (reference sequence). Written as DNA, the CDR3 is TGTGCCAGCAGCGCGCCGGGACAGGGATCTTTCGAGCAGTACTTC. Translation gives CASSAPGQGSFEQYF.

The chain links TRBV27 to TRBJ2-7; TRBD2 matches 9 bases. Per germline, CDR1 MNHEY and CDR2 SMNVEV (reference sequence). This CDR3 comprises 15 residues. With 2 bases clipped from V and 4 bases from J, the junction kept 6 bases outside the gene matches. The CDR3 spells CASSLLREGTYEQYF. CDR3 DNA sequence: TGTGCCAGCAGTTTACTGCGGGAGGGTACTTACGAGCAGTACTTC.

This clone is a singleton in its sample. The J gene is TRBJ2-7, the V gene TRBV28; 11 bases align to TRBD1. Germline lookup yields CDR1 MDHEN and CDR2 SYDVKM. This CDR3 is built from 16 residues. Losses at the gene ends were 0 bases for V and 0 bases for J; bases not matched to a gene: 1. The CDR3 sequence is CASSLWGTGGSYEQYF. CDR3 in DNA: TGTGCCAGCAGTTTATGGGGGACAGGGGGCTCCTACGAGCAGTACTTC.

V is TRBV21-1 and J is TRBJ2-5; TRBD1 is the table's D call and was not checked against the DNA. TRBV21-1 corresponds to a pseudogene. The CDR3 consists of 16 residues. The CDR3 DNA is TGTGCCAGCAGCAAAGGACCAGGGGGCCCGGGGGGGACCCAGTACTTC. Translated: CASSKGPGGPGGTQYF.

V and J are TRBV7-2 and TRBJ2-5, with D perhaps TRBD2 (5 bases). CDR3 length: 15 amino acids. V shed 2 bases and J shed 1 base, with 11 bases lying between them. The germline CDR1 and CDR2 sequences are SGHTA and FQGNSA. CDR3 bases: TGTGCCAGCAGCTTAAGAAGCGGCCCCCAAGAGACCCAGTACTTC. Translation: CASSLRSGPQETQYF.

The V call is TRBV5-8, the J call TRBJ2-1; 8 bases align to TRBD2. The germline V gene has CDR1 SGHTS and CDR2 YDEGEE. J was trimmed by 4 bases and V by 0 bases; bases with no gene match: 3. The CDR3 runs to 15 residues. The CDR3 loop is CASSLETSGYNEQFF. The CDR3 bases are TGTGCCAGCAGCTTGGAAACTAGCGGATACAATGAGCAGTTCTTC.